Detailed here is one T cell receptor beta chain. These data are taken from a study of cytomegalovirus exposure and HLA in healthy donors. Study details: A prior analysis found about 120 million unique TCR beta sequences from 150 million to 200 million T cells.

A multiplex PCR was run with 60 Vbeta primers and 13 Jbeta primers. Repertoires were generated with immunoSEQ multiplex PCR, while TCRdb's copy carries only in-frame clones and drops some. The data contain 200,000 to 250,000 clones, about 80% of them singletons. CDR1 is SGHRS, CDR2 YFSETQ, per germline. The CDR3 covers 14 residues. The V segment lost 4 bases and the J segment 2 bases; nucleotides outside the gene matches: 5. The chain links TRBV5-1 to TRBJ2-7; 8 bases fit TRBD2. The clonotype originates from a man aged 18 to 35 in good health and CMV-seronegative. Sequencing was done on a sample of PBMCs. Here the CDR3 DNA reads TGCGCCAGCAGCCCTCGGACTAGCACCTACGAGCAGTACTTC. Residues: CASSPRTSTYEQYF.